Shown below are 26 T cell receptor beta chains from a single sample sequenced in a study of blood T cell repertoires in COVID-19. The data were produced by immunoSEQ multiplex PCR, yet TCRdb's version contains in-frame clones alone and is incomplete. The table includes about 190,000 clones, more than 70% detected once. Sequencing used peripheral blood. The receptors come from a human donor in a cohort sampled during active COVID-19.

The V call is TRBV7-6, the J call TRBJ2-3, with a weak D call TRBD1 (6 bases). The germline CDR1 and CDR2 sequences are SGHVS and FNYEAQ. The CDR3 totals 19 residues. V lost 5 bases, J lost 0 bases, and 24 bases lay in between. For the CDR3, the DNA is TGTGCCAGCAGCATCCGGGACACGACACGGCTGGGGAGCACAGATACGCAGTATTTT. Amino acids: CASSIRDTTRLGSTDTQYF.

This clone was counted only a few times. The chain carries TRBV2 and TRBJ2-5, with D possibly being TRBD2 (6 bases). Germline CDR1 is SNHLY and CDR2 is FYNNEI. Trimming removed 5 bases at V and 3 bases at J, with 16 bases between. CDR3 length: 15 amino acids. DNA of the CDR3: TGTGCCAGCAGTAGGGACTTCTCGGGTAAAGAGACCCAGTACTTC. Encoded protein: CASSRDFSGKETQYF.

The CDR3 loop is CASSNLAGGIAKNIQYF. CDR3 bases: TGTGCCAGCAGCAACTTAGCGGGGGGAATTGCCAAAAACATTCAGTACTTC. The J gene is TRBJ2-4, the V gene TRBV11-2; TRBD2 agrees at 10 bases. Germline CDR1 is SGHAT and CDR2 is FQNNGV. The junction had 8 bases not matched to a gene; V was cut back by 5 bases and J by 1 base. The CDR3 is 17 amino acids.

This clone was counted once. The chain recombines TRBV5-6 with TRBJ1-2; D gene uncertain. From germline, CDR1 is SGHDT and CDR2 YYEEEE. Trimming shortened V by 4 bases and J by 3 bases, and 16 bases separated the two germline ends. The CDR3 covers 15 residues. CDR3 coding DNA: TGTGCCAGCAGCCTCGGAGGGTCTCCTCACTATGGCTACACCTTC. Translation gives CASSLGGSPHYGYTF.

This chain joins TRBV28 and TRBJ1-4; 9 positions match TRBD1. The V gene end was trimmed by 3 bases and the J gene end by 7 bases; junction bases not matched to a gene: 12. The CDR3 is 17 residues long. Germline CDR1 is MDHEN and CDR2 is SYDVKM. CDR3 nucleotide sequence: TGTGCCAGCAGTTTCCGTAACAGGGGGCGCTTAACTGAAAAACTGTTTTTT. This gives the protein CASSFRNRGRLTEKLFF. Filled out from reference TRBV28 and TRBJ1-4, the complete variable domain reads DVKVTQSSRYLVKRTGEKVFLECVQDMDHENMFWYRQDPGLGLRLIYFSYDVKMKEKGDIPEGYSVSREKKERFSLILESASTNQTSMYLCASSFRNRGRLTEKLFFGSGTQLSVL.

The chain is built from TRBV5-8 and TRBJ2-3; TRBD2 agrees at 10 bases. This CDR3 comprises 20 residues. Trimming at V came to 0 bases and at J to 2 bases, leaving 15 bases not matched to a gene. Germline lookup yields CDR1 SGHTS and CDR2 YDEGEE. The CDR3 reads CASSLAIAGGNRINTDTQYF. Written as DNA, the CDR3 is TGTGCCAGCAGCTTGGCTATAGCGGGGGGCAATCGAATAAACACAGATACGCAGTATTTT.

The CDR3 DNA follows: TGTGCCAGCAGCACAAAGACAGGGGGCAGTGGCTACACCTTC. Encoded protein: CASSTKTGGSGYTF. The chain uses TRBV21-1 and TRBJ1-2; TRBD1, the table's D call, lacks a check against the DNA. TRBV21-1 is labeled a pseudogene. The CDR3 is 14 amino acids.

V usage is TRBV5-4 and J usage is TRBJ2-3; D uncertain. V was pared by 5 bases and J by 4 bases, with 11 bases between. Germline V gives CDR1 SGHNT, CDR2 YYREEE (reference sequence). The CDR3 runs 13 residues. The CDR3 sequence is CASSYSLPDTQYF. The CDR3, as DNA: TGTGCCAGCAGTTATAGTCTCCCAGATACGCAGTATTTT. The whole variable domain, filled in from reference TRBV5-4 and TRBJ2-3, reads ETGVTQSPTHLIKTRGQQVTLRCSSQSGHNTVSWYQQALGQGPQFIFQYYREEENGRGNFPPRFSGLQFPNYSSELNVNALELDDSALYLCASSYSLPDTQYFGPGTRLTVL.

CDR3 loop: CASSPGPDTRGYTF. The CDR3 bases are TGTGCCAGCTCACCAGGACCGGACACCCGGGGCTACACCTTC. The chain combines TRBV18 with TRBJ1-2, with D perhaps TRBD1 (5 bases). Trimming took 2 bases from V and 8 from J, leaving 15 bases between them. CDR3 size: 14 residues. Germline V CDR1 and CDR2: KGHSH, LQKENI.

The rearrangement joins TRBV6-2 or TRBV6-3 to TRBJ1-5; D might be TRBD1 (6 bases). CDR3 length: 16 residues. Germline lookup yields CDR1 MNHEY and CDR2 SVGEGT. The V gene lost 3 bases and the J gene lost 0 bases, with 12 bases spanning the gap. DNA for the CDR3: TGTGCCAGCAGTTATTGGGGGCGGTATAGCAATCAGCCCCAGCATTTT. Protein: CASSYWGRYSNQPQHF.

The DNA for the CDR3 is TGTGCCACCAGCAGAGATCCGGGCCTAGCGGGAGGTATTTACGAGCAGTACTTC. Translation: CATSRDPGLAGGIYEQYF. The chain recombines TRBV15 with TRBJ2-7; 11 bases are shared with TRBD2. The V segment lost 0 bases and the J segment 4 bases; nucleotides outside the gene matches: 11. Germline V gene lookup returns CDR1 LNHNV and CDR2 YYDKDF (reference sequence). This CDR3 has 18 amino acids.

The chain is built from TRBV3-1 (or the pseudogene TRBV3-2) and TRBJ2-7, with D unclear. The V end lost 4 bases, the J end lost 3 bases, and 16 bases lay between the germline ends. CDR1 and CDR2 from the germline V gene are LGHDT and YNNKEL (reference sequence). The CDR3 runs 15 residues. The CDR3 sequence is CASSPANRGHYEQYF. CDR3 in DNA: TGTGCCAGCAGCCCCGCAAACCGCGGCCACTACGAGCAGTACTTC.

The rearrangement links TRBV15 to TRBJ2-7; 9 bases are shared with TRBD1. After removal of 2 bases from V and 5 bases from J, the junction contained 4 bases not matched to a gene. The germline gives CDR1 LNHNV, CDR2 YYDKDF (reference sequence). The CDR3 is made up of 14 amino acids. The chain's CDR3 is CATSRPGQGDEQYF. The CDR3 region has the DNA TGTGCCACCAGCAGACCGGGACAGGGTGACGAGCAGTACTTC.

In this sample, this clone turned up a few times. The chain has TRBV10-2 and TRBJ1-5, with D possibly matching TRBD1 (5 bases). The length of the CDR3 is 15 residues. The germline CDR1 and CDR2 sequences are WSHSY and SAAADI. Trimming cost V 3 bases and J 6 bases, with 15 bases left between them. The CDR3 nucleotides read TGCGCCAGCAGTGAAGGAGCCCTTCAGGGTCAGCCCCAGCATTTT. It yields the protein CASSEGALQGQPQHF.

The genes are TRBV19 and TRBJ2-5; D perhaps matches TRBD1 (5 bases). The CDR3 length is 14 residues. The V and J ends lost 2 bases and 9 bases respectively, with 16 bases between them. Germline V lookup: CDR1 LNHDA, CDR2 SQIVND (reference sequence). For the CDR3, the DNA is TGTGCCAGTAGTATAATTGGGGCCTATCCGGCCCAGTACTTC. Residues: CASSIIGAYPAQYF.

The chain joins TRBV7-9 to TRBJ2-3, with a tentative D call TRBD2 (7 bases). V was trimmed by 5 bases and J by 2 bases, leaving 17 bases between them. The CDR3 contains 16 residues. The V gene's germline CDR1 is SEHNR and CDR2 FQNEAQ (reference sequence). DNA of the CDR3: TGTGCCAGCAGCCCAAAAGGGGGGGCCCCCACAGATACGCAGTATTTT. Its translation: CASSPKGGAPTDTQYF.

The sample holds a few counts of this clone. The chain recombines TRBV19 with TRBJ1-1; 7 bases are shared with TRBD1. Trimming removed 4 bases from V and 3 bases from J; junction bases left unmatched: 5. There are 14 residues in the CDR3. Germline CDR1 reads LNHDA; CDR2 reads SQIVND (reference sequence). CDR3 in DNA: TGTGCCAGTAGTACGGGGGACAGATACACTGAAGCTTTCTTT. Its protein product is CASSTGDRYTEAFF.

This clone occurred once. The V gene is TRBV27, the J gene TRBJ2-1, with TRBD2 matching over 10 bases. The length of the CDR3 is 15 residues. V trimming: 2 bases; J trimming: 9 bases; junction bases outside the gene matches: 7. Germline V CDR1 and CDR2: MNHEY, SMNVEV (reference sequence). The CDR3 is CASSLGLAGAGEQFF. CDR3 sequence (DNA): TGTGCCAGCAGTTTAGGTCTAGCGGGAGCCGGTGAGCAGTTCTTC.

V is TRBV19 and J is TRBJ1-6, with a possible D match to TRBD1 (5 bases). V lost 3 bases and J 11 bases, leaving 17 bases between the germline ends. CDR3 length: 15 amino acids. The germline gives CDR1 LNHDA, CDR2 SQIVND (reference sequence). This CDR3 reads CASSITGVQEPPLHF. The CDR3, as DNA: TGTGCCAGTAGTATCACCGGAGTACAGGAGCCACCCCTCCACTTT.

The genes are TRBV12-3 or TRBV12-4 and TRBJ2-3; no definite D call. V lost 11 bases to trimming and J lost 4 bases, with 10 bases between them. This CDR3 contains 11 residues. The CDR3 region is CASSRADTQYF. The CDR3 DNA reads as TGTGCCTCGAGCCGGGCAGATACGCAGTATTTT.

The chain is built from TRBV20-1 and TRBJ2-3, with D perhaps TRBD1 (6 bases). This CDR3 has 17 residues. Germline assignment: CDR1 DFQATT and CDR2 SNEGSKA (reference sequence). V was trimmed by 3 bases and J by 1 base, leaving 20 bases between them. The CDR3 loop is CSASFYPEAGGTDTQYF. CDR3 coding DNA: TGCAGTGCTAGTTTTTATCCCGAGGCAGGGGGCACAGATACGCAGTATTTT.

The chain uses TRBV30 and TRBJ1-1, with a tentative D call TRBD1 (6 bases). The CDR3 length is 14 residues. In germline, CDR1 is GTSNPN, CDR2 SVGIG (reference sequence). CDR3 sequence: CAHQLGTRNTEAFF. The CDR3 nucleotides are TGTGCTCATCAATTGGGGACACGGAACACTGAAGCTTTCTTT.

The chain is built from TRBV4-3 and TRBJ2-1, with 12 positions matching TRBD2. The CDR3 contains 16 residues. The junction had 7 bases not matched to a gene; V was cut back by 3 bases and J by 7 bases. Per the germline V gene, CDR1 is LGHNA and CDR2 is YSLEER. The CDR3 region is CASSQRRTSGINEQFF. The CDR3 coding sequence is TGCGCCAGCAGCCAGCGGCGGACTAGCGGGATTAATGAGCAGTTCTTC.

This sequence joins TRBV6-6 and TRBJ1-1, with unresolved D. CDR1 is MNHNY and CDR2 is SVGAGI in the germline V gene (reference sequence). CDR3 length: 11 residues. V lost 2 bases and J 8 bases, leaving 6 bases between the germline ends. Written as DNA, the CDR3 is TGTGCCAGCAGTTACCGGGTGGAAGCTTTCTTT. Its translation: CASSYRVEAFF.

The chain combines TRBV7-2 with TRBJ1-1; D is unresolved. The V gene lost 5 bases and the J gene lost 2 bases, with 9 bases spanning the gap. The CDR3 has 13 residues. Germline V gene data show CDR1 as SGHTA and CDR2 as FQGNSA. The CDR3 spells CASSRQVNTEAFF. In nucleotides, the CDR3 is TGTGCCAGCAGCCGTCAGGTAAACACTGAAGCTTTCTTT.

This CDR3 reads CATTNPARDGLRNIQYF. The DNA for the CDR3 is TGTGCCACCACCAACCCCGCGCGGGACGGTCTAAGGAACATTCAGTACTTC. J is TRBJ2-4 and V is TRBV24-1; D is perhaps TRBD2 (6 bases). CDR3 length: 17 amino acids. CDR1 and CDR2 from the germline V gene are KGHDR and SFDVKD. V was pared by 8 bases and J by 7 bases, with 26 bases between.